One sample yielded the 24 T cell receptor beta chains listed below, sequenced in a study of blood T cell repertoires in COVID-19. Data came from immunoSEQ multiplex PCR; TCRdb stores just in-frame clones and leaves some out. The sample carries some 280,000 clones, around four fifths recorded once. Sequencing input: peripheral blood. The receptors were sampled from a woman in her 50s with active or convalescent COVID-19.

The V gene is TRBV6-2 or TRBV6-3, the J gene TRBJ2-1; D gene unclear. The CDR3 length is 12 residues. V lost 5 bases, J lost 10 bases, and 12 bases lay in between. Per germline, CDR1 MNHEY and CDR2 SVGEGT. CDR3 DNA sequence: TGTGCCAGCAGTCGCGAAGGAGACGAGCAGTTCTTC. Amino acids: CASSREGDEQFF.

The V and J genes are TRBV5-1 and TRBJ2-1; D gene uncertain. The germline V and J ends were trimmed by 0 bases and 8 bases, with 12 bases remaining between them. The germline V gene encodes CDR1 SGHRS and CDR2 YFSETQ. The CDR3 consists of 14 residues. CDR3 nucleotide sequence: TGCGCCAGCAGCTTGGAACAGACCTCTTATGAGCAGTTCTTC. As protein: CASSLEQTSYEQFF.

This chain joins TRBV5-6 and TRBJ1-4, with 10 nucleotides matching TRBD1. Trimming removed 4 bases from V and 7 bases from J; junction bases left unmatched: 7. Germline values: CDR1 SGHDT, CDR2 YYEEEE. CDR3 length: 15 residues. The CDR3 nucleotides read TGTGCCAGCAGCCTAGGACAGGGGGGTTCTGAAAAACTGTTTTTT. Protein: CASSLGQGGSEKLFF.

The genes are TRBV2 and TRBJ1-4; 7 nucleotides match TRBD1. Looked up from germline, CDR1 is SNHLY and CDR2 is FYNNEI. This CDR3 is 16 amino acids long. Trimming cost V 6 bases and J 5 bases; bases outside gene matches: 12. The CDR3 is CASRGVTTGPNEKLFF. Written as DNA, the CDR3 is TGTGCCAGCAGAGGTGTGACGACAGGGCCGAATGAAAAACTGTTTTTT.

This chain uses TRBV5-1 with TRBJ2-2, with 7 bases that match TRBD1. The V and J ends lost 4 bases and 0 bases, in that order; junction bases with no gene match: 3. The CDR3 length is 15 residues. CDR1 and CDR2 from the germline V gene are SGHRS and YFSETQ. CDR3 protein: CASSIGTANTGELFF. CDR3 coding DNA: TGCGCCAGCAGCATCGGGACAGCGAACACCGGGGAGCTGTTTTTT. Based on the CDR3 plus reference TRBV5-1 and TRBJ2-2, the full variable domain is KAGVTQTPRYLIKTRGQQVTLSCSPISGHRSVSWYQQTPGQGLQFLFEYFSETQRNKGNFPGRFSGRQFSNSRSEMNVSTLELGDSALYLCASSIGTANTGELFFGEGSRLTVL.

The chain links TRBV2 to TRBJ2-1; TRBD1 might be the D (5 bases). The germline V gene encodes CDR1 SNHLY and CDR2 FYNNEI. This CDR3 contains 16 residues. Trimming cost V 4 bases and J 3 bases, with 16 bases left between them. Written as DNA, the CDR3 is TGTGCCAGCAGTGTGTCAGGGATACCTTTCTACAATGAGCAGTTCTTC. It is translated as CASSVSGIPFYNEQFF.

The CDR3 here is CASSLPIAGGTGELFF. As DNA, the CDR3 is TGTGCCAGTAGCCTCCCCATAGCGGGAGGAACCGGGGAGCTGTTTTTT. The V and J genes are TRBV19 and TRBJ2-2; 10 nucleotides align to TRBD2. With V trimmed by 6 bases and J by 5 bases, 9 bases remained unmatched. Per the germline V gene, CDR1 is LNHDA and CDR2 is SQIVND (reference sequence). The CDR3 covers 16 residues.

This chain links TRBV11-3 with TRBJ1-3; a possible D gene is TRBD1 (5 bases). Germline values: CDR1 SGHNT, CDR2 YENEEA. This CDR3 has 17 residues. V was shortened by 5 bases and J by 0 bases, with 17 bases between the two germline ends. The CDR3 reads CASSPPSRQSSGNTIYF. The DNA for the CDR3 is TGTGCCAGCAGCCCCCCCTCCAGACAGAGCTCTGGAAACACCATATATTTT.

This clone was seen once. CDR3 sequence: CASSHREAGGPQELFF. The CDR3 nucleotides read TGTGCCAGCAGCCACCGAGAAGCGGGAGGGCCGCAGGAGCTGTTTTTT. The chain carries TRBV4-2 and TRBJ2-2, with 10 bases that match TRBD2. V lost 3 bases and J lost 10; bases outside the gene matches: 11. Germline loops: CDR1 LGHNA, CDR2 YNFKEQ. This CDR3 contains 16 residues.

This chain uses TRBV27 with TRBJ2-3; tentative D call: TRBD1 (6 bases). Germline loops: CDR1 MNHEY, CDR2 SMNVEV (reference sequence). Deletions cut 7 bases from V and 2 bases from J, with 19 bases between. This CDR3 is 16 amino acids long. The CDR3 sequence is CASKIQGLGYTDTQYF. The CDR3 nucleotides read TGTGCCAGCAAGATACAGGGTTTGGGATACACAGATACGCAGTATTTT.

This chain links TRBV28 with TRBJ1-1, with D maybe TRBD1 (6 bases). Deletions cut 6 bases from V and 0 bases from J, with 11 bases between. Germline CDR1 reads MDHEN; CDR2 reads SYDVKM. CDR3 length: 14 amino acids. The CDR3 loop reads CASSQGIMNTEAFF. The CDR3 bases are TGTGCCAGCAGCCAGGGGATCATGAACACTGAAGCTTTCTTT.

Only a few counts were recorded for this clone. The V and J genes are TRBV5-8 and TRBJ1-6, with TRBD1 as a possible D gene (6 bases). The CDR3 consists of 13 residues. The germline gives CDR1 SGHTS, CDR2 YDEGEE. Trimming cost V 6 bases and J 10 bases, with 14 bases left between them. The CDR3 loop reads CASTRTVRSPLHF. The CDR3 nucleotides read TGTGCCAGCACCAGGACAGTCAGGTCACCCCTCCACTTT. Combining the CDR3 with reference TRBV5-8 and TRBJ1-6 gives the whole variable domain EAGVTQSPTHLIKTRGQQATLRCSPISGHTSVYWYQQALGLGLQFLLWYDEGEERNRGNFPPRFSGRQFPNYSSELNVNALELEDSALYLCASTRTVRSPLHFGNGTRLTVT.

V usage is TRBV7-2 and J usage is TRBJ1-3, with D uncertain. This CDR3 comprises 15 residues. V shed 6 bases and J shed 0 bases, with 12 bases lying between them. CDR1 SGHTA and CDR2 FQGNSA come from the germline V gene. The CDR3 bases are TGTGCCAGCAGAATTGACGGACTCTCTGGAAACACCATATATTTT. It specifies CASRIDGLSGNTIYF.

J is TRBJ2-6 and V is TRBV21-1; the D call in the table, TRBD1, was not verified against the DNA. TRBV21-1 is flagged as a pseudogene. The length of the CDR3 is 19 residues. The CDR3 DNA sequence: TGTCCCAGCACCCCGCCCGAGCACAGACACGGCTCTGGGGCCAACGTCCTGACTTTC. Translation: CPSTPPEHRHGSGANVLTF.

The chain joins TRBV24-1 to TRBJ2-5; D perhaps matches TRBD1 (6 bases). V was trimmed by 3 bases and J by 5 bases, leaving 9 bases between them. The CDR3 runs 13 residues. Germline lookup yields CDR1 KGHDR and CDR2 SFDVKD. DNA of the CDR3: TGTGCCACCAGTGATCACAGGGCTGAGACCCAGTACTTC. Protein product: CATSDHRAETQYF.

The rearrangement uses TRBV18 and TRBJ1-3, with D possibly matching TRBD1 (5 bases). The CDR3 runs to 16 residues. Deletions cut 6 bases from V and 8 bases from J, with 23 bases between. CDR1 and CDR2 (germline): KGHSH, LQKENI. CDR3 nucleotides: TGTGCCAGCTCGCCTACCGTGGGCAGGGCAGGTCACACCATATATTTT. Residues: CASSPTVGRAGHTIYF.

The chain has TRBV7-8 and TRBJ1-1; 7 bases line up with TRBD1. The junction had 14 bases not matched to a gene; V was cut back by 7 bases and J by 6 bases. This CDR3 contains 15 residues. The germline CDR1 and CDR2 sequences are SGHVS and FQNEAQ. In DNA form, the CDR3 reads TGTGCCAGCACCATACAGGGACAGAGCCTCGCTGAAGCTTTCTTT. Residues: CASTIQGQSLAEAFF.

This clone was counted a few times. The gene calls are TRBV7-3 and TRBJ2-3; D gene uncertain. CDR3 length equals 14 residues. The germline V gene has CDR1 SGHTA and CDR2 FQGTGA. The V and J ends lost 2 bases and 4 bases respectively, with 10 bases between them. This CDR3 reads CASSLGDRADTQYF. The CDR3 DNA reads TGTGCCAGCAGCTTAGGAGACCGGGCAGATACGCAGTATTTT. The variable domain in full, with the rest retrieved from reference TRBV7-3 and TRBJ2-3, is GAGVSQTPSNKVTEKGKYVELRCDPISGHTALYWYRQSLGQGPEFLIYFQGTGAADDSGLPNDRFFAVRPEGSVSTLKIQRTERGDSAVYLCASSLGDRADTQYFGPGTRLTVL.

This clone was counted a few times. The rearrangement links TRBV2 to TRBJ1-2; the D is unclear. Germline lookup yields CDR1 SNHLY and CDR2 FYNNEI. The ends were cut back, 3 bases at V and 2 bases at J, with 7 bases in the middle. The CDR3 contains 13 residues. In DNA form, the CDR3 reads TGTGCCAGCAGTGAGTCAGGAAACTATGGCTACACCTTC. Protein sequence: CASSESGNYGYTF.

The chain joins TRBV3-1 (or the pseudogene TRBV3-2) to TRBJ2-5; D unresolved. This CDR3 is built from 14 residues. V shed 5 bases and J shed 2 bases, with 12 bases lying between them. The germline gives CDR1 LGHDT, CDR2 YNNKEL (reference sequence). In DNA form, the CDR3 reads TGTGCCAGCAGCTCCTCGCGGATTCAAGAGACCCAGTACTTC. Protein: CASSSSRIQETQYF.

The genes are TRBV5-4 and TRBJ2-1; D might be TRBD2 (5 bases). With 4 bases removed from V and 0 bases from J, the gap between germline ends came to 17 bases. From germline, CDR1 is SGHNT and CDR2 YYREEE (reference sequence). CDR3 size: 17 residues. The CDR3: CASSLRLTGSSYNEQFF. The CDR3 DNA follows: TGTGCCAGCAGCCTCCGACTCACGGGGAGCTCCTACAATGAGCAGTTCTTC.

The chain employs TRBV5-1 and TRBJ1-3; the D gene is possibly TRBD1 (5 bases). The CDR3 is made up of 14 amino acids. Germline V gene lookup returns CDR1 SGHRS and CDR2 YFSETQ. Trimming left V 4 bases short and J 0 bases short, with 8 bases between. Here the CDR3 DNA reads TGCGCCAGCAGCCTGACAGTCTCTGGAAACACCATATATTTT. Protein sequence: CASSLTVSGNTIYF.

This sequence joins TRBV6-6 and TRBJ2-1, with a weak D call TRBD1 (6 bases). The V end was cut by 6 bases, the J end by 5 bases, with 14 bases between. The CDR3 runs to 14 residues. CDR1 MNHNY and CDR2 SVGAGI come from the germline V gene (reference sequence). The CDR3 DNA follows: TGTGCCAGCAGAGCACCCGGGACAAACAATGAGCAGTTCTTC. It is translated as CASRAPGTNNEQFF.

The CDR3 here is CANPRDTGSPLHF. CDR3 bases: TGTGCCAATCCCCGGGACACGGGGTCACCCCTCCACTTT. The chain employs TRBV24-1 and TRBJ1-6; D perhaps matches TRBD1 (6 bases). Germline assignment: CDR1 KGHDR and CDR2 SFDVKD. V dropped 11 bases and J dropped 10 bases, with 17 bases sitting between them. CDR3 length equals 13 residues.